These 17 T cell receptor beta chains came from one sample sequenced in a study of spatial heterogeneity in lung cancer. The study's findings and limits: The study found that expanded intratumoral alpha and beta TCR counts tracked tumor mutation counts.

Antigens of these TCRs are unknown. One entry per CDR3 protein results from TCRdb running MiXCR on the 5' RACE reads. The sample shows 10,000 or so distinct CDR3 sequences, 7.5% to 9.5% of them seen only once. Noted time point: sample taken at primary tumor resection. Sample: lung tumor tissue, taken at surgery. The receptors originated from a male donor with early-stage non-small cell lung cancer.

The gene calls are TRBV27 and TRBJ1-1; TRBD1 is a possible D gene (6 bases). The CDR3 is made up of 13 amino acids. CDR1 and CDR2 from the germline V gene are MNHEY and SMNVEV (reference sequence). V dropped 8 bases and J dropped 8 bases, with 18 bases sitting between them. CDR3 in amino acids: CASGRDTKGEAFF. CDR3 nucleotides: TGTGCCAGCGGCCGGGACACCAAAGGGGAAGCTTTCTTT.

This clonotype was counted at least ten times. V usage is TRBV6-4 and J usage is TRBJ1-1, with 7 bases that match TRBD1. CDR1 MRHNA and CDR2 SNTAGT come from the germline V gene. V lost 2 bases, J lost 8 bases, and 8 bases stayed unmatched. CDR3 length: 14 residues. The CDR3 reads CASSDVERGLEAFF. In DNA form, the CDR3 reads TGTGCCAGCAGTGACGTTGAAAGGGGGCTCGAAGCTTTCTTT.

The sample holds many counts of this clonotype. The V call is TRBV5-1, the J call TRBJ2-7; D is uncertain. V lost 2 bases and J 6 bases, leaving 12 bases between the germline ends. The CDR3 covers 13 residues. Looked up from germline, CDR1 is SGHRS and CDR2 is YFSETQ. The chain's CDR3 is CASSFRVGIEQYF. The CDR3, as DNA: TGCGCCAGCAGCTTTAGGGTGGGGATCGAGCAGTACTTC.

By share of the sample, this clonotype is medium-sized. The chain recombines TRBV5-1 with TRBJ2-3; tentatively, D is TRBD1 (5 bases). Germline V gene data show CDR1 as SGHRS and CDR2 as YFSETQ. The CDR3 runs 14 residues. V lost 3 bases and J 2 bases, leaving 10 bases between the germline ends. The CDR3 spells CASSYGHFTDTQYF. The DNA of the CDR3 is TGCGCCAGCAGCTACGGACACTTCACAGATACGCAGTATTTT.

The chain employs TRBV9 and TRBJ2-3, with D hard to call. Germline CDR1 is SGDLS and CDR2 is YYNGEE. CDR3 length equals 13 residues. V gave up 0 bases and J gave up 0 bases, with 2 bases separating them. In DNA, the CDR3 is TGTGCCAGCAGCGTAGGGAGCACAGATACGCAGTATTTT. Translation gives CASSVGSTDTQYF.

The CDR3 bases are TGCAGTGCTAGAGATCCCGGGATGGTCCAGTACTTC. Encoded protein: CSARDPGMVQYF. The chain links TRBV20-1 to TRBJ2-5, with D maybe TRBD2 (5 bases). V was cut by 0 bases and J by 10 bases, with 12 bases left in between. CDR3 size: 12 residues. The germline gives CDR1 DFQATT, CDR2 SNEGSKA (reference sequence).

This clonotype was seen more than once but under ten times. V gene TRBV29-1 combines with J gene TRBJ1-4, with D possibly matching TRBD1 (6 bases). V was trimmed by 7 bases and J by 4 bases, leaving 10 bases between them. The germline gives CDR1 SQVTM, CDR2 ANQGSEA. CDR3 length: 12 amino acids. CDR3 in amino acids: CSADSVNEKLFF. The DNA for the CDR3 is TGCAGCGCGGACAGCGTTAATGAAAAACTGTTTTTT.

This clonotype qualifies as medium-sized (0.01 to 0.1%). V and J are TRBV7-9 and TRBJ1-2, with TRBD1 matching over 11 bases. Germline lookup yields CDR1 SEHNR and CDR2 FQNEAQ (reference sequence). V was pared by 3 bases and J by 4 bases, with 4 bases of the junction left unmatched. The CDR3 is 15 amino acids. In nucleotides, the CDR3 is TGTGCCAGCAGCTTTATGGGGACAGGGGGCTATGGCTACACCTTC. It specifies CASSFMGTGGYGYTF.

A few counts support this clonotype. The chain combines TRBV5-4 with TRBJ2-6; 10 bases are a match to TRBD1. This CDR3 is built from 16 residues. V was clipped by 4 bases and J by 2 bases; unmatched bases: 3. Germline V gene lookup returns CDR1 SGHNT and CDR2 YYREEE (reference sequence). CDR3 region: CASSRDRGTGANVLTF. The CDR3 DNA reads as TGTGCCAGCAGCCGGGACAGGGGAACTGGGGCCAACGTCCTGACTTTC.

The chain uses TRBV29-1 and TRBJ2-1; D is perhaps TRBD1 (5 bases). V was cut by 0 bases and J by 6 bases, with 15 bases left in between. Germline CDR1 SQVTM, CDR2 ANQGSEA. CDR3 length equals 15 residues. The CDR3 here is CSVEDPFREGNEQFF. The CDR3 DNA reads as TGCAGCGTTGAAGACCCGTTCAGGGAAGGCAATGAGCAGTTCTTC.

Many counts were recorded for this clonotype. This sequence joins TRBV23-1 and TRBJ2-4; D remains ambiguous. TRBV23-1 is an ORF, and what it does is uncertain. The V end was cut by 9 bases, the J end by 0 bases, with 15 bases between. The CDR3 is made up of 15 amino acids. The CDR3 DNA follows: TGCGCCAGTGTTAACCTGGGATTAGCCAAAAACATTCAGTACTTC. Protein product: CASVNLGLAKNIQYF.

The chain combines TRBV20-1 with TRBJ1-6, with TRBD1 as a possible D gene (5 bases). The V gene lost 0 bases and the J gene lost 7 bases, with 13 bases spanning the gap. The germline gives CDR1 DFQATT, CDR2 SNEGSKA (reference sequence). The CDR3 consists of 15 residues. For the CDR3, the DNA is TGCAGTGCTAGAGAGAGGCAGGGCGAAAATTCACCCCTCCACTTT. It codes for CSARERQGENSPLHF.

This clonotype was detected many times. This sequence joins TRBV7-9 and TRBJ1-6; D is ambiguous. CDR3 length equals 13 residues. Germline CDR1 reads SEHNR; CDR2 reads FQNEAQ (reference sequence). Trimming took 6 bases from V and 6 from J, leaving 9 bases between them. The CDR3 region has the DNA TGTGCCAGCAGTTGGGCCCTTAATTCACCCCTCCACTTT. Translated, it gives CASSWALNSPLHF.

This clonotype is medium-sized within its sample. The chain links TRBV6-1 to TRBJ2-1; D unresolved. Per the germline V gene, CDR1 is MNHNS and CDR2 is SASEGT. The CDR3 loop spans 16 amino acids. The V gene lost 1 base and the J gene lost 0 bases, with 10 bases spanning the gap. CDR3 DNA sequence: TGTGCCAGCAGTGAAGGCAGATCGAGCTCCTACAATGAGCAGTTCTTC. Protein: CASSEGRSSSYNEQFF.

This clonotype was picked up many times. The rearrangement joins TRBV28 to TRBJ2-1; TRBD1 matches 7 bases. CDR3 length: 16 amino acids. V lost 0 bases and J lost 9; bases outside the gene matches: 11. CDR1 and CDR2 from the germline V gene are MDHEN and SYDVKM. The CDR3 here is CASSLWSQGNSGEQFF. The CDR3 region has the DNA TGTGCCAGCAGTTTATGGTCACAGGGGAACTCTGGTGAGCAGTTCTTC.

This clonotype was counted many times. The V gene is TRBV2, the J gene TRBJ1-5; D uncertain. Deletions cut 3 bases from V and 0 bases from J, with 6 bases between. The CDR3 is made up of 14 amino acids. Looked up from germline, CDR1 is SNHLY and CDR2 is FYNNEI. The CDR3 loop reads CASSDRTSNQPQHF. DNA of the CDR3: TGTGCCAGCAGTGATCGGACTAGCAATCAGCCCCAGCATTTT.

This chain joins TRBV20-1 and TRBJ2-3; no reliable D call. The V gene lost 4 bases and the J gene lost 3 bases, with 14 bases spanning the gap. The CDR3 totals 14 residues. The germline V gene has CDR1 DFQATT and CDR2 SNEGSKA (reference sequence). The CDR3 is CSATRQKGTDTQYF. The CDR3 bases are TGCAGTGCTACCCGACAAAAGGGAACAGATACGCAGTATTTT.